The text below deals with one T cell receptor beta chain. As yet, its antigen is unknown. Reverse transcribing all isolated RNA meant expressed TCRB transcripts were sequenced. Assay used: immunoSEQ multiplex PCR; TCRdb lists only in-frame clones, some missing. The sample yields about 160,000 clones, around 8.3% seen once. Via CD45RO/CCR7/CD25/CD127/CD95/CD27, cells of the CD4+ naive, central memory, regulatory and stem cell-like memory subsets were sorted. The sample comes from a study of beta chain features in type 1 diabetes. Study observations and caveats: Among all four CD4+ subsets, Type 1 diabetes patients had TCRB CDR3s that were moderately but significantly shorter. Any HLA type influence on TCRB rearrangement was left unresolved here.

V gave up 2 bases and J gave up 6 bases, with 6 bases separating them. Germline V CDR1 and CDR2: WNHNN, SYGVQD (reference sequence). The CDR3 contains 12 residues. The sequenced sample was central memory CD4+ T cells from blood. The receptor comes from a woman younger than 30 with type 1 diabetes. The chain employs TRBV10-1 and TRBJ2-3; possible D gene TRBD1, 5 bases. Here the CDR3 reads CASSEGADTQYF. CDR3 bases: TGCGCCAGCAGTGAGGGGGCCGATACGCAGTATTTT.